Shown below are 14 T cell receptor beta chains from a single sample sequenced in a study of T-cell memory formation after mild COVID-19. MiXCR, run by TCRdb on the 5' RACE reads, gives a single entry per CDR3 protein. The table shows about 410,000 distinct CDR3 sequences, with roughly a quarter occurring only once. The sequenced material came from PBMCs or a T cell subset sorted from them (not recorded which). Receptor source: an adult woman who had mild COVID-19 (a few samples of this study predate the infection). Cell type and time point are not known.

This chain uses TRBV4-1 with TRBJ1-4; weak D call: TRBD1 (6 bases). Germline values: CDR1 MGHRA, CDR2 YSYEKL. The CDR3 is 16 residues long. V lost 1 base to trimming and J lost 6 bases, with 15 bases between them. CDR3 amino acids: CASSQGFGGRHEKLFF. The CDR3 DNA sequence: TGCGCCAGCAGCCAAGGATTCGGGGGGCGCCATGAAAAACTGTTTTTT.

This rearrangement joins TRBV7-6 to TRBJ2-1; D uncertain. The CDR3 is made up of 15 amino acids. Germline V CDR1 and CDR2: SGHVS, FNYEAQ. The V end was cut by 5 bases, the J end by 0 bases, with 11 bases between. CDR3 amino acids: CASSPQDGSYNEQFF. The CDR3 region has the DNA TGTGCCAGCAGCCCCCAGGATGGCTCCTACAATGAGCAGTTCTTC.

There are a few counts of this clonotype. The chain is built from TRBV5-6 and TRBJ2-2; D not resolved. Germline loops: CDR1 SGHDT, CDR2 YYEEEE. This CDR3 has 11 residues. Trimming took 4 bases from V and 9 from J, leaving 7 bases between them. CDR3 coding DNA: TGTGCCAGCAGCCATTCCAGGGAGCTGTTTTTT. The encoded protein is CASSHSRELFF.

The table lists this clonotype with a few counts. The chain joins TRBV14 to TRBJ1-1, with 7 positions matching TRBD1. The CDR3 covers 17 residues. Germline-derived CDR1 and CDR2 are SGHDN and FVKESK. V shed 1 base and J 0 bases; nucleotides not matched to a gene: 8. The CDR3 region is CASSQGVIQGMNTEAFF. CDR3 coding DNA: TGTGCCAGCAGCCAAGGAGTAATACAGGGGATGAACACTGAAGCTTTCTTT.

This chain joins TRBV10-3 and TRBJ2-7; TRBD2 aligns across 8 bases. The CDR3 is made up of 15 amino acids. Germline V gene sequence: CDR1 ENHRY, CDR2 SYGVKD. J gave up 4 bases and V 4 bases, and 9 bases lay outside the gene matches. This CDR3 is CAISAIDGGAYEQYF. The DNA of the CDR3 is TGTGCCATCAGTGCTATAGACGGGGGGGCTTACGAGCAGTACTTC.

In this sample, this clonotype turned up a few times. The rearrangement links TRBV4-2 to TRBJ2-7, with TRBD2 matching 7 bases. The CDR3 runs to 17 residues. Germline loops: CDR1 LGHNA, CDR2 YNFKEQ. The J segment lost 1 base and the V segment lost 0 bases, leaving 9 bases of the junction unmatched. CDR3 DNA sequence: TGTGCCAGCAGCCAAGAATGGCTAGCGGTGGGTTCCTACGAGCAGTACTTC. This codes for CASSQEWLAVGSYEQYF.

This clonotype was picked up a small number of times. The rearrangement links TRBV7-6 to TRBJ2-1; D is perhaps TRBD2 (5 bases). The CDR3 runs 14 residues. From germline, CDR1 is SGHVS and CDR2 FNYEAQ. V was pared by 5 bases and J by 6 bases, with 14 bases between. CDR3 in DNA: TGTGCCAGCAGCGATCCCCGACGGGGCAATGAGCAGTTCTTC. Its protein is CASSDPRRGNEQFF.

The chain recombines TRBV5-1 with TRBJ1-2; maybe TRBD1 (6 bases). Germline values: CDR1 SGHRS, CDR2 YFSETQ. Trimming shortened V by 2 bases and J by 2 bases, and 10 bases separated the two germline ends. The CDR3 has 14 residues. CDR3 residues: CASSLTGHNYGYTF. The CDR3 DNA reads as TGCGCCAGCAGCTTAACGGGACACAACTATGGCTACACCTTC.

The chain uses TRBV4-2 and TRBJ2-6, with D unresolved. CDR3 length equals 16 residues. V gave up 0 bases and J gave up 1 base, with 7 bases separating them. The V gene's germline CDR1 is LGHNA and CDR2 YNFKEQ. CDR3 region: CASSQEAGSGANVLTF. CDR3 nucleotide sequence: TGTGCCAGCAGCCAAGAGGCAGGATCTGGGGCCAACGTCCTGACTTTC.

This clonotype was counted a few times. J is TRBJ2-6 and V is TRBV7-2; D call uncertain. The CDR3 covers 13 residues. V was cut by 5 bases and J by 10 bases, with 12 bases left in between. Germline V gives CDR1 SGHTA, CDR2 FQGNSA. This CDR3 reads CASSPLTPNVLTF. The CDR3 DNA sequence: TGTGCCAGCAGCCCCCTGACCCCTAACGTCCTGACTTTC.

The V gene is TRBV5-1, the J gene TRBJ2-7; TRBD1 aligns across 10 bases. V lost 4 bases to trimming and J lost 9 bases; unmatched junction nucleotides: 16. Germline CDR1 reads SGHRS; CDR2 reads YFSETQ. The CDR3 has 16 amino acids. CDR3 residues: CASSVPGTGEYERQYF. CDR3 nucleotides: TGCGCCAGCAGCGTACCCGGGACAGGGGAGTACGAGCGGCAGTACTTC.

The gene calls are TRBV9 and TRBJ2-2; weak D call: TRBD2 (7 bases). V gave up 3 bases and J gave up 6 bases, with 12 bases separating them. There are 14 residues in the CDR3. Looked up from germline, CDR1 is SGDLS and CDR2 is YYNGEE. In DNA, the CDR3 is TGTGCCAGCAGCGCCAGGGGAGGGGCCGGGGAGCTGTTTTTT. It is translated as CASSARGGAGELFF.

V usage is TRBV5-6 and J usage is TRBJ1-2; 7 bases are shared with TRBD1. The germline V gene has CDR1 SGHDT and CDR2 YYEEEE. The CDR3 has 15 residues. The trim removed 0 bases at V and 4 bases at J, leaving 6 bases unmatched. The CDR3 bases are TGTGCCAGCAGCTTGGGAACAGGGGTCCCCTATGGCTACACCTTC. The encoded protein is CASSLGTGVPYGYTF. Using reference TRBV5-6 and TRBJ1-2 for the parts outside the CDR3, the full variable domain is DAGVTQSPTHLIKTRGQQVTLRCSPKSGHDTVSWYQQALGQGPQFIFQYYEEEERQRGNFPDRFSGHQFPNYSSELNVNALLLGDSALYLCASSLGTGVPYGYTFGSGTRLTVV.

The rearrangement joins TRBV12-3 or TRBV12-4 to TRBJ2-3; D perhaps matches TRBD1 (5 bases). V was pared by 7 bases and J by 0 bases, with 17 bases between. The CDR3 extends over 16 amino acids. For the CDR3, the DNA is TGTGCCAGCACTTCAGGGCAGGGATATAGCACAGATACGCAGTATTTT. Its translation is CASTSGQGYSTDTQYF.